These 8 T cell receptor beta chains originate from one sample sequenced in a study of human T cells and chemical hapten exposure. TCRdb re-called the RACE reads with MiXCR, one entry per CDR3 protein. There are fewer than 50,000 distinct CDR3 sequences in the sample; approximately 9.5% occur only once, and roughly 25% lies in the top ten. Sample time point: patch test 3, about 24 weeks after DPC sensitization. As for treatment: therapeutic diphenylcyclopropenone sensitization with weekly scalp DPC. Someone pulled total RNA out of unfractionated whole blood. Specimen: whole blood, collected in connection with sensitization to the hapten diphenylcyclopropenone (DPC). These TCRs come from a man aged 50-59 years with alopecia areata. Some clones in this sample may be carry-over from other donors' samples.

This clonotype has at least ten counts. The rearrangement uses TRBV28 and TRBJ2-4; D gene ambiguous. The CDR3 totals 15 residues. From germline, CDR1 is MDHEN and CDR2 SYDVKM. The V end lost 6 bases, the J end lost 0 bases, and 12 bases lay between the germline ends. The CDR3 region has the DNA TGTGCCAGCAGGTCGAGTGGATTAGCCAAAAACATTCAGTACTTC. Its translation is CASRSSGLAKNIQYF. Full variable domain (remainder filled in from reference TRBV28 and TRBJ2-4): DVKVTQSSRYLVKRTGEKVFLECVQDMDHENMFWYRQDPGLGLRLIYFSYDVKMKEKGDIPEGYSVSREKKERFSLILESASTNQTSMYLCASRSSGLAKNIQYFGAGTRLSVL.

This clonotype was seen a few times. The J gene is TRBJ2-7, the V gene TRBV6-2 or TRBV6-3; a possible D gene is TRBD2 (6 bases). The V end was cut by 9 bases, the J end by 2 bases, with 14 bases between. The CDR3 runs 13 residues. CDR1 and CDR2 (germline): MNHEY, SVGEGT. The CDR3 DNA follows: TGTGCCAGTACGGGGGTTGGGACCTACGAGCAGTACTTC. Translation: CASTGVGTYEQYF.

This clonotype was counted between two and nine times. The chain recombines TRBV30 with TRBJ2-3; TRBD2 matches at 7 bases. Germline V gene sequence: CDR1 GTSNPN, CDR2 SVGIG (reference sequence). After removal of 8 bases from V and 0 bases from J, the junction contained 8 bases not matched to a gene. The CDR3 covers 14 residues. DNA of the CDR3: TGTGCCGGGAAAAGCGGGACTAGCACAGATACGCAGTATTTT. It translates to CAGKSGTSTDTQYF. Drawing the rest from reference TRBV30 and TRBJ2-3, the complete variable domain is SQTIHQWPATLVQPVGSPLSLECTVEGTSNPNLYWYRQAAGRGLQLLFYSVGIGQISSEVPQNLSASRPQDRQFILSSKKLLLSDSGFYLCAGKSGTSTDTQYFGPGTRLTVL.

Ten or more counts support this clonotype. This rearrangement joins TRBV15 to TRBJ1-5; TRBD1 aligns across 9 bases. Per the germline V gene, CDR1 is LNHNV and CDR2 is YYDKDF (reference sequence). The CDR3 sequence is 16 residues long. Trimming removed 3 bases from V and 4 bases from J; junction bases left unmatched: 7. CDR3: CATSRKGQGGNQPQHF. The CDR3 region has the DNA TGTGCCACCAGCAGGAAGGGACAGGGCGGGAATCAGCCCCAGCATTTT.

This clonotype showed up many times. This sequence joins TRBV4-2 and TRBJ1-5; D is possibly TRBD1 (6 bases). There are 16 residues in the CDR3. The germline CDR1 and CDR2 sequences are LGHNA and YNFKEQ. V was shortened by 3 bases and J by 0 bases, with 12 bases between the two germline ends. This CDR3 reads CASSQGTYDSNQPQHF. CDR3 DNA sequence: TGTGCCAGCAGCCAGGGGACATATGATAGCAATCAGCCCCAGCATTTT.

This chain joins TRBV28 and TRBJ1-2, with TRBD1 as a possible D gene (6 bases). The CDR3 has 12 residues. The V gene lost 11 bases and the J gene lost 4 bases, with 14 bases spanning the gap. The V gene's germline CDR1 is MDHEN and CDR2 SYDVKM. CDR3 bases: TGTGCCTGCGTACAGGGTAGCTATGGCTACACCTTC. Residues: CACVQGSYGYTF.

The rearrangement uses TRBV7-2 and TRBJ2-1; 10 nucleotides align to TRBD2. This CDR3 spans 16 amino acids. The trim removed 1 base at V and 7 bases at J, leaving 7 bases unmatched. From germline, CDR1 is SGHTA and CDR2 FQGNSA. CDR3: CASSLVASGSGNEQFF. The CDR3, as DNA: TGTGCCAGCAGCTTAGTCGCTAGCGGGAGTGGGAATGAGCAGTTCTTC.

The table lists this clonotype with many counts. The chain has TRBV6-1 and TRBJ2-7, with D hard to call. The germline V gene encodes CDR1 MNHNS and CDR2 SASEGT. The CDR3 sequence is 13 residues long. V lost 0 bases, J lost 9 bases, and 12 bases lay in between. The CDR3 here is CASSEAPAFWQYF. The CDR3 region has the DNA TGTGCCAGCAGTGAAGCCCCCGCCTTTTGGCAGTACTTC.